The rows below give T cell receptor beta chains drawn from one sample of a study of cytomegalovirus exposure and HLA in healthy donors. The repertoire was sequenced with immunoSEQ multiplex PCR; TCRdb's copy has only in-frame clones and lacks some. Of approximately 87,000 clones listed, 80% to 90% are singletons. The specimen was PBMCs. The origin of the receptors is a young woman in good health and CMV-seropositive. Both conserved end residues are part of each CDR3. D genes are given only for firm matches. Only some rows state a clone size, as once, few, many or a class for expanded clones.

v_call: TRBV10-3; d_call: TRBD2; clone_size: .; j_call: TRBJ2-3; cdr3_aa: CAISDSGSSRMQYF; cdr3_nt: TGTGCCATCAGTGACAGCGGGAGCTCTCGGATGCAGTATTTT
v_call: TRBV15; d_call: TRBD2; clone_size: .; j_call: TRBJ2-7; cdr3_aa: CATSRDFPFASGGAYEQYF; cdr3_nt: TGTGCCACCAGCAGAGATTTCCCTTTCGCGTCGGGGGGGGCCTACGAGCAGTACTTC
v_call: TRBV9; d_call: .; clone_size: .; j_call: TRBJ1-4; cdr3_aa: CASSVEGSNEKLFF; cdr3_nt: TGTGCCAGCAGCGTAGAGGGGTCTAATGAAAAACTGTTTTTT
v_call: TRBV19; d_call: TRBD1; clone_size: .; j_call: TRBJ2-7; cdr3_aa: CASSIEVRTGGFYEQYF; cdr3_nt: TGTGCCAGTAGTATAGAGGTTAGGACAGGGGGCTTCTACGAGCAGTACTTC
v_call: TRBV6-1; d_call: TRBD2; clone_size: .; j_call: TRBJ2-1; cdr3_aa: CASSDSGLRIDEQFF; cdr3_nt: TGTGCCAGCAGTGATAGCGGGTTGCGGATCGATGAGCAGTTCTTC
v_call: TRBV27; d_call: TRBD1; clone_size: .; j_call: TRBJ1-2; cdr3_aa: CASRSGDRGSGGYTF; cdr3_nt: TGTGCCAGCAGAAGTGGGGACAGGGGATCGGGTGGCTACACCTTC
v_call: TRBV30; d_call: TRBD2; clone_size: .; j_call: TRBJ2-1; cdr3_aa: CAWRGTTSGLYNEQFF; cdr3_nt: TGTGCCTGGAGGGGGACAACTAGCGGATTATACAATGAGCAGTTCTTC
v_call: TRBV7-3; d_call: .; clone_size: .; j_call: TRBJ2-3; cdr3_aa: CASSLTSGGSSGTDTQYF; cdr3_nt: TGTGCCAGCAGCTTAACTTCTGGTGGGAGTAGCGGCACAGATACGCAGTATTTT
v_call: TRBV5-6; d_call: TRBD2; clone_size: .; j_call: TRBJ2-5; cdr3_aa: CASSLIISGVETQYF; cdr3_nt: TGTGCCAGCAGCCTGATTATTAGCGGGGTCGAGACCCAGTACTTC
v_call: TRBV4-1; d_call: .; clone_size: .; j_call: TRBJ1-1; cdr3_aa: CASSQERRGQLNTEAFF; cdr3_nt: TGCGCCAGCAGCCAGGAAAGAAGGGGCCAGTTGAACACTGAAGCTTTCTTT
v_call: TRBV29-1; d_call: .; clone_size: few; j_call: TRBJ1-2; cdr3_aa: CSGTTGNYGYTF; cdr3_nt: TGCAGCGGTACTACAGGGAACTATGGCTACACCTTC
v_call: TRBV6-1; d_call: TRBD1; clone_size: .; j_call: TRBJ1-1; cdr3_aa: CASSYTGAEAFF; cdr3_nt: TGTGCCAGCAGTTATACAGGGGCTGAAGCTTTCTTT
v_call: TRBV19; d_call: TRBD2; clone_size: .; j_call: TRBJ2-5; cdr3_aa: CASSRSGRGETQYF; cdr3_nt: TGTGCCAGTTCCCGTAGCGGGAGAGGAGAGACCCAGTACTTC
v_call: TRBV2; d_call: TRBD1; clone_size: .; j_call: TRBJ1-2; cdr3_aa: CASGQGARGYTF; cdr3_nt: TGTGCCAGCGGACAGGGGGCGCGGGGCTACACCTTC
v_call: TRBV28; d_call: TRBD2; clone_size: once; j_call: TRBJ2-1; cdr3_aa: CASSPVGTSDHNEQFF; cdr3_nt: TGTGCCAGCAGCCCAGTGGGGACTAGCGACCACAATGAGCAGTTCTTC
v_call: TRBV28; d_call: .; clone_size: .; j_call: TRBJ2-1; cdr3_aa: CASSDRSYNEQFF; cdr3_nt: TGTGCCAGCAGCGATAGGAGTTACAATGAGCAGTTCTTC
v_call: TRBV28; d_call: .; clone_size: .; j_call: TRBJ2-2; cdr3_aa: CASRPYGWSGELFF; cdr3_nt: TGTGCCAGCAGGCCATACGGGTGGTCCGGGGAGCTGTTTTTT
v_call: TRBV6-6; d_call: TRBD2; clone_size: .; j_call: TRBJ2-5; cdr3_aa: CASSYSILAEETQYF; cdr3_nt: TGTGCCAGCAGTTACTCGATACTAGCGGAAGAGACCCAGTACTTC
v_call: TRBV9; d_call: .; clone_size: once; j_call: TRBJ1-2; cdr3_aa: CASSPPTGSYGYTF; cdr3_nt: TGTGCCAGCAGCCCGCCGACAGGATCCTATGGCTACACCTTC
v_call: TRBV6-1; d_call: .; clone_size: once; j_call: TRBJ2-1; cdr3_aa: CASTYYNEQFF; cdr3_nt: TGTGCCAGCACGTACTACAATGAGCAGTTCTTC
v_call: TRBV19; d_call: TRBD1; clone_size: .; j_call: TRBJ2-7; cdr3_aa: CASSGQGEGSEQYF; cdr3_nt: TGTGCCAGTAGTGGACAGGGGGAAGGCTCCGAGCAGTACTTC
v_call: TRBV5-1; d_call: TRBD1; clone_size: once; j_call: TRBJ2-5; cdr3_aa: CASSRITGEETQYF; cdr3_nt: TGCGCCAGCAGCCGCATAACAGGGGAGGAGACCCAGTACTTC
v_call: TRBV6-5; d_call: TRBD2; clone_size: .; j_call: TRBJ2-7; cdr3_aa: CASSGGGSGEQYF; cdr3_nt: TGTGCCAGCAGTGGGGGGGGTTCTGGCGAGCAGTACTTC
v_call: TRBV5-1; d_call: TRBD1; clone_size: .; j_call: TRBJ2-7; cdr3_aa: CASSLPGQFYEQYF; cdr3_nt: TGCGCCAGCAGCCTACCGGGACAGTTCTACGAGCAGTACTTC
v_call: TRBV6-1; d_call: .; clone_size: .; j_call: TRBJ1-1; cdr3_aa: CASRIGQTTEAFF; cdr3_nt: TGTGCCAGCAGGATAGGACAGACCACTGAAGCTTTCTTT
v_call: TRBV14; d_call: .; clone_size: .; j_call: TRBJ2-7; cdr3_aa: CASRLDRPYEQYF; cdr3_nt: TGTGCCAGCAGACTCGACAGACCCTACGAGCAGTACTTC
v_call: TRBV5-6; d_call: TRBD1; clone_size: .; j_call: TRBJ1-6; cdr3_aa: CASSGTAGFNSPLHF; cdr3_nt: TGTGCCAGCAGCGGGACAGCCGGTTTTAATTCACCCCTCCACTTT
v_call: TRBV28; d_call: .; clone_size: .; j_call: TRBJ2-7; cdr3_aa: CASSFSGYEQYF; cdr3_nt: TGTGCCAGCAGTTTCTCCGGCTACGAGCAGTACTTC
v_call: TRBV23-1; d_call: TRBD1; clone_size: .; j_call: TRBJ1-4; cdr3_aa: CASSQNPGQEPTNEKLFF; cdr3_nt: TGCGCCAGCAGTCAAAACCCTGGACAGGAACCAACTAATGAAAAACTGTTTTTT